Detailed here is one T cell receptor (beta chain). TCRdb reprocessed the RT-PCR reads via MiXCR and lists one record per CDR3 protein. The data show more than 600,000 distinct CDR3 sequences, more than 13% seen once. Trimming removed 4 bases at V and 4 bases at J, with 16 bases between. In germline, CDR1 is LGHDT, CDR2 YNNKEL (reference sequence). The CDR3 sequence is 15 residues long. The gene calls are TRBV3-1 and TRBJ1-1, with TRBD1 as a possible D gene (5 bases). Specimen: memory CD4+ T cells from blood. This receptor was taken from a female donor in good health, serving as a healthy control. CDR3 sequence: CASSPLSQGGTEAFF. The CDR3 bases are TGTGCCAGCAGCCCCCTGAGCCAGGGAGGCACTGAAGCTTTCTTT.